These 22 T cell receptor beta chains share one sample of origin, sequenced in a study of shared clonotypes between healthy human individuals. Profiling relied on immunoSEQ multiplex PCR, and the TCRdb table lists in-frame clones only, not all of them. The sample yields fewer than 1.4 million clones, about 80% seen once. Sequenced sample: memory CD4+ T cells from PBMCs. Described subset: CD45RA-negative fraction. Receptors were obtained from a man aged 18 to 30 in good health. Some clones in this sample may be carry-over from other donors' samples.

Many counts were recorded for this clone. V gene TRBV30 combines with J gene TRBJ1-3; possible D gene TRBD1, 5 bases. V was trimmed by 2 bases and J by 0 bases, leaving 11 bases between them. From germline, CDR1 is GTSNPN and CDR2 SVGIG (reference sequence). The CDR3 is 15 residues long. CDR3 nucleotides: TGTGCCTGGAGTTGGGACGGAAACTCTGGAAACACCATATATTTT. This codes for CAWSWDGNSGNTIYF. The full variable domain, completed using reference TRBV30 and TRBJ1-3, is SQTIHQWPATLVQPVGSPLSLECTVEGTSNPNLYWYRQAAGRGLQLLFYSVGIGQISSEVPQNLSASRPQDRQFILSSKKLLLSDSGFYLCAWSWDGNSGNTIYFGEGSWLTVV.

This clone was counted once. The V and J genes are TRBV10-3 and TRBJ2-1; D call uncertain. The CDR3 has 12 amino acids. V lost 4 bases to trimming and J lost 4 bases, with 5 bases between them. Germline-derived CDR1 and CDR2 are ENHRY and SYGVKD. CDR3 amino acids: CAISAEYNEQFF. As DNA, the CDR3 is TGTGCCATCAGTGCCGAGTACAATGAGCAGTTCTTC.

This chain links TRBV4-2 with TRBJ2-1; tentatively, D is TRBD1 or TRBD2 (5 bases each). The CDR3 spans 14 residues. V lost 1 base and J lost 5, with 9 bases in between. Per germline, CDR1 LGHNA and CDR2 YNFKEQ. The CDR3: CASSQAGRDNEQFF. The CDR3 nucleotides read TGTGCCAGCAGCCAAGCGGGACGCGACAATGAGCAGTTCTTC.

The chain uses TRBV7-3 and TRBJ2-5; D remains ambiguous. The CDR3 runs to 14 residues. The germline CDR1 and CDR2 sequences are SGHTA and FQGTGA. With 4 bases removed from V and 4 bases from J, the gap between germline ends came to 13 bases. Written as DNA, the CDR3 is TGTGCCAGCAGCTCTAACACGGATTTAGAGACCCAGTACTTC. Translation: CASSSNTDLETQYF. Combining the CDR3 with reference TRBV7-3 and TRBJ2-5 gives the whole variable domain GAGVSQTPSNKVTEKGKYVELRCDPISGHTALYWYRQSLGQGPEFLIYFQGTGAADDSGLPNDRFFAVRPEGSVSTLKIQRTERGDSAVYLCASSSNTDLETQYFGPGTRLLVL.

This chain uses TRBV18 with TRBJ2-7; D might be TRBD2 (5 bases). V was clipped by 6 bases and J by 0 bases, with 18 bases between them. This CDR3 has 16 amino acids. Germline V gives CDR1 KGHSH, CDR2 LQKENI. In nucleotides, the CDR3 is TGTGCCAGCTCGTCCCTCCTCGGGGAAATCTCCTACGAGCAGTACTTC. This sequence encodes CASSSLLGEISYEQYF.

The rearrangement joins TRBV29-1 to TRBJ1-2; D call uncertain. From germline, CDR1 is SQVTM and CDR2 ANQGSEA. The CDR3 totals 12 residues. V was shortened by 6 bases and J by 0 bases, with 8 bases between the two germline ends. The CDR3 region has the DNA TGCAGCGTAAGCAGCCCTAACTATGGCTACACCTTC. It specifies CSVSSPNYGYTF.

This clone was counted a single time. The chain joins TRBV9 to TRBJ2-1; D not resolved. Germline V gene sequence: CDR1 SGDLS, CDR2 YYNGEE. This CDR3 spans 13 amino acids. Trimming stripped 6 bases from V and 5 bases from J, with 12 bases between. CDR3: CASTPPADNEQFF. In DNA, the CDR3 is TGTGCCAGCACCCCTCCTGCGGACAATGAGCAGTTCTTC.

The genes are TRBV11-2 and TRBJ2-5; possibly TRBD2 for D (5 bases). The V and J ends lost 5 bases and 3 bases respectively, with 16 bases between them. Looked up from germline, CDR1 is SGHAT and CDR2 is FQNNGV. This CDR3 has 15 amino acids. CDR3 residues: CASSDRRGLEETQYF. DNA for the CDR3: TGTGCCAGCAGCGACCGACGCGGGCTCGAAGAGACCCAGTACTTC.

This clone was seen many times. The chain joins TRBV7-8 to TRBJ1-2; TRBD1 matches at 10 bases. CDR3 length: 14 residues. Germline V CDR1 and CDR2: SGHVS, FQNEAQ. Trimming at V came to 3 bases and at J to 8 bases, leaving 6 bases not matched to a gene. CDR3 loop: CASSFGTGEGGYTF. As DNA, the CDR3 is TGTGCCAGCAGCTTTGGGACAGGGGAAGGAGGCTACACCTTC.

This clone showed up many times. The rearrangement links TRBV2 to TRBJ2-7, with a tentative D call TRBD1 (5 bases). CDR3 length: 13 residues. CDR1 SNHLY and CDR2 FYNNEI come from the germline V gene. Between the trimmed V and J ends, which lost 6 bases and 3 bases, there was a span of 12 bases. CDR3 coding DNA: TGTGCCAGCAGAGAGACAGCCTACTACGAGCAGTACTTC. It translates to CASRETAYYEQYF. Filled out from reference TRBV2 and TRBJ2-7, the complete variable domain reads EPEVTQTPSHQVTQMGQEVILRCVPISNHLYFYWYRQILGQKVEFLVSFYNNEISEKSEIFDDQFSVERPDGSNFTLKIRSTKLEDSAMYFCASRETAYYEQYFGPGTRLTVT.

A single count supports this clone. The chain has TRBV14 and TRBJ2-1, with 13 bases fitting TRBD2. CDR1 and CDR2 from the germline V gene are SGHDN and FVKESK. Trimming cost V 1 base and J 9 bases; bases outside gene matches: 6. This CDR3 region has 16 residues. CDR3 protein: CASSQGGLAGVSEQFF. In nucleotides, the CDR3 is TGTGCCAGCAGCCAAGGTGGACTAGCGGGAGTGAGTGAGCAGTTCTTC.

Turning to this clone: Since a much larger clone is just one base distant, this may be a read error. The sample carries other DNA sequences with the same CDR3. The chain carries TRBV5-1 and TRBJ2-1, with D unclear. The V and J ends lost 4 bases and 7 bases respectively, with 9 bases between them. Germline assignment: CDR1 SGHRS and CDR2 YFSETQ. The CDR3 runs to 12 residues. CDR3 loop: CASSLVSNEQFF. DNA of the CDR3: TGCGCCAGCAGCCTGGTATCGAATGAGCAGTTCTTC.

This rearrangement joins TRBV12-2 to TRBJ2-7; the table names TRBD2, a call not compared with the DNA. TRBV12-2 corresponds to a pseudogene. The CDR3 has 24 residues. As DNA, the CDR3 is TGTGCAAGTCGCTCTCTACCCGGGACAGGAGACGGGACTAGCGGGAGAGACGACAACTACGAGCAGTACTTC. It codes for CASRSLPGTGDGTSGRDDNYEQYF.

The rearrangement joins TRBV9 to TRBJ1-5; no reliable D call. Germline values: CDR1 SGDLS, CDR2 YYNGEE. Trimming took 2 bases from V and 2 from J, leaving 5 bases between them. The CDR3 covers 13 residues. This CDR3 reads CASSVSGNQPQHF. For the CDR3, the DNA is TGTGCCAGCAGCGTCTCTGGCAATCAGCCCCAGCATTTT.

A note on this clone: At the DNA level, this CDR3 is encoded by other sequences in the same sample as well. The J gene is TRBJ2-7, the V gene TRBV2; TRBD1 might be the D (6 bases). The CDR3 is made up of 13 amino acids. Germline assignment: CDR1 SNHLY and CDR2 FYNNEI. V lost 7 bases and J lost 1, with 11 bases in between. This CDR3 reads CASTGRGSYEQYF. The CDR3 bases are TGTGCCAGCACGGGCAGGGGATCCTACGAGCAGTACTTC. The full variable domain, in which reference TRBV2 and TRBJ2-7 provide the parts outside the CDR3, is EPEVTQTPSHQVTQMGQEVILRCVPISNHLYFYWYRQILGQKVEFLVSFYNNEISEKSEIFDDQFSVERPDGSNFTLKIRSTKLEDSAMYFCASTGRGSYEQYFGPGTRLTVT.

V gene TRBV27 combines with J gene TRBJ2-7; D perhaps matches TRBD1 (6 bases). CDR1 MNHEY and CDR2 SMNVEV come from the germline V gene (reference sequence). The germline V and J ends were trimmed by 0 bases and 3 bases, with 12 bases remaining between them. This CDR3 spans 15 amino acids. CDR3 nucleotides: TGTGCCAGCAGTTTATCGTGGGGGCAGTACTACGAGCAGTACTTC. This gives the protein CASSLSWGQYYEQYF.

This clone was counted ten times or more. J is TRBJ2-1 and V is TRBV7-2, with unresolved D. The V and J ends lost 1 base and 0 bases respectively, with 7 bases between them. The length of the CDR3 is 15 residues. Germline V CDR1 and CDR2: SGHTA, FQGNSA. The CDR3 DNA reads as TGTGCCAGCAGCTTAGGCAGCCGCTCCTACAATGAGCAGTTCTTC. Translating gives CASSLGSRSYNEQFF.

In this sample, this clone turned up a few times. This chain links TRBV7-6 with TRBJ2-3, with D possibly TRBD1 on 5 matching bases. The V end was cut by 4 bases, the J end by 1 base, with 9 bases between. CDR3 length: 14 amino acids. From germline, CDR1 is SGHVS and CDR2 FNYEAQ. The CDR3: CASSSPTGTDTQYF. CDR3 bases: TGTGCCAGCAGCTCTCCGACAGGCACAGATACGCAGTATTTT.

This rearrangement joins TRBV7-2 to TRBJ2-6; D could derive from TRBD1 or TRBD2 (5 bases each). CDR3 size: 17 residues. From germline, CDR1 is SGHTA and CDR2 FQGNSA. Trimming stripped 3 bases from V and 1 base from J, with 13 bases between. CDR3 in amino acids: CASSFTGTASGANVLTF. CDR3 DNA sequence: TGTGCCAGCAGCTTCACCGGGACCGCATCTGGGGCCAACGTCCTGACTTTC.

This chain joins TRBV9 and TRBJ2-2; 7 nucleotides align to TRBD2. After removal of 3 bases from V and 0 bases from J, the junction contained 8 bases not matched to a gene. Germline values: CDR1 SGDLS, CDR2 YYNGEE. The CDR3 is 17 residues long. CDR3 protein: CASSAPYSGANTGELFF. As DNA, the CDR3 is TGTGCCAGCAGCGCCCCTTACAGCGGGGCGAACACCGGGGAGCTGTTTTTT.

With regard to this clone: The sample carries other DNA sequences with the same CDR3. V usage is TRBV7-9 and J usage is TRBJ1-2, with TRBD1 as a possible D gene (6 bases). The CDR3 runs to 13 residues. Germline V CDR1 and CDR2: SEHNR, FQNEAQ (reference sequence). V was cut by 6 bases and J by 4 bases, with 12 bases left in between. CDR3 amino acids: CASSSTGSYGYTF. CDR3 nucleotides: TGTGCCAGCAGTTCTACAGGGAGCTATGGCTACACCTTC.

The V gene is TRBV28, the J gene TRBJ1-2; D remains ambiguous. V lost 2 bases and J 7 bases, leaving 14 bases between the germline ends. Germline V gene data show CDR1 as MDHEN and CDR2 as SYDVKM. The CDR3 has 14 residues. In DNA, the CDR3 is TGTGCCAGCAGTTTAGATCTGGGGTTCTTTGGCTACACCTTC. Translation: CASSLDLGFFGYTF.